This is a list of T cell receptor beta chains from one sample in a study of T cells expressing NK-cell markers. TCRdb re-called the 5' RACE reads and gives one entry per CDR3 protein, without DNA. This sample's clone table lists about 390,000 distinct CDR3 sequences. Sequencing input: blood T cells: a sorted CD56 or NKG2C T cell subset, CD4+ or CD8+ T cells, or bulk PBMC T cells (not recorded which). The receptors were gathered from a woman aged 50 to 60 in good health. CDR3s include the opening cysteine and the closing phenylalanine or tryptophan. Fields, in order: J gene, V gene, CDR3 protein.

j_gene: TRBJ2-4; v_gene: TRBV7-9; CDR3aa: CASQPWRGVLGEAKNIQYF
j_gene: TRBJ1-3; v_gene: TRBV25-1; CDR3aa: CASSGLIRGSTGRENTIYF
j_gene: TRBJ2-3; v_gene: TRBV7-9; CDR3aa: CASSLEGLAMEYF
j_gene: TRBJ1-1; v_gene: TRBV24-1; CDR3aa: CATSDFFGRAFF
j_gene: TRBJ2-2; v_gene: TRBV4-2; CDR3aa: CASSQDAGGLTGELFF
j_gene: TRBJ2-1; v_gene: TRBV14; CDR3aa: CASSQMEGRAYNEQFF
j_gene: TRBJ2-7; v_gene: TRBV24-1; CDR3aa: CATSAPGPGPYEVQYF
j_gene: TRBJ2-7; v_gene: TRBV5-1; CDR3aa: CASSLPLPGADSYEQYF
j_gene: TRBJ2-1; v_gene: TRBV3-1; CDR3aa: CASSQGGWTGHEQFF
j_gene: TRBJ2-4; v_gene: TRBV20-1; CDR3aa: CSASETGGGVDIQYF
j_gene: TRBJ2-1; v_gene: TRBV5-1; CDR3aa: CASRKGQDAGRDWNEQFF